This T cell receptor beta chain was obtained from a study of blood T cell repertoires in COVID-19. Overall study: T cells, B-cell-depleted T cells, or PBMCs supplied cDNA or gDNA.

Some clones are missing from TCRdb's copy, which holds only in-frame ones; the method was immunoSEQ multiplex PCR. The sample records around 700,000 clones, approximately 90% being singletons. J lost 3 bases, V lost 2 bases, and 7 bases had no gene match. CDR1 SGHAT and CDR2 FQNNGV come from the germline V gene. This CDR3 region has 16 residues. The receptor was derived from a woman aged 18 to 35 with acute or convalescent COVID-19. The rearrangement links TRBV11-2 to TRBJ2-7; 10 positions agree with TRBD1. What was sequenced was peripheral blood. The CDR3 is CASSLFGTGAYYEQYF. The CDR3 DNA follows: TGTGCCAGCAGCTTATTCGGGACAGGGGCCTACTACGAGCAGTACTTC.